The next 6 T cell receptor beta chains were all read from a single sample in a study of blood T cell repertoires in COVID-19. TCRdb's table, derived via immunoSEQ multiplex PCR, lists solely in-frame clones and lacks some. The sample lists 200,000 to 250,000 clones, roughly 88% occurring once. Sequencing was carried out using peripheral blood. These receptor sequences come from a woman between 40 and 55 years old who had recovered from COVID-19.

Of note for this clone: It is likely a read error, because the conserved phenylalanine at the end of the CDR3 is missing. The DNA is left out, because the CDR3 cannot be placed on it with certainty; the CDR3 is given as TCRdb lists it. The chain employs TRBV7-2 and TRBJ1-6. CDR1 is SGHTA, CDR2 FQGNSA, per germline. The CDR3 comprises 12 residues, both ends counted. The CDR3 loop is CASSLVSGQIRE.

The genes are TRBV6-5 and TRBJ1-1; D call uncertain. This CDR3 has 14 amino acids. V was shortened by 6 bases and J by 4 bases, with 15 bases between the two germline ends. The germline V gene encodes CDR1 MNHEY and CDR2 SVGAGI. The chain's CDR3 is CASSYDSRVTEAFF. Here the CDR3 DNA reads TGTGCCAGCAGCTACGATTCGAGGGTCACTGAAGCTTTCTTT.

V and J are TRBV6-2 or TRBV6-3 and TRBJ1-5; D remains ambiguous. CDR1 and CDR2 from the germline V gene are MNHEY and SVGEGT. Trimming shortened V by 4 bases and J by 3 bases, and 10 bases separated the two germline ends. This CDR3 has 14 residues. CDR3 coding DNA: TGTGCCAGCAGTTCGCGGATCTCCAATCAGCCCCAGCATTTT. It encodes CASSSRISNQPQHF.

The chain uses TRBV9 and TRBJ2-1, with D maybe TRBD2 (6 bases). Germline V CDR1 and CDR2: SGDLS, YYNGEE. V shed 2 bases and J shed 10 bases, with 16 bases lying between them. The CDR3 is made up of 14 amino acids. As DNA, the CDR3 is TGTGCCAGCAGCGTGGGGGGAATCGGTAGGGAGCAGTTCTTC. Amino acid sequence: CASSVGGIGREQFF. Full variable domain (missing parts from reference TRBV9 and TRBJ2-1): DSGVTQTPKHLITATGQRVTLRCSPRSGDLSVYWYQQSLDQGLQFLIQYYNGEERAKGNILERFSAQQFPDLHSELNLSSLELGDSALYFCASSVGGIGREQFFGPGTRLTVL.

This rearrangement joins TRBV7-2 to TRBJ1-3, with 8 bases that match TRBD1. The CDR3 has 15 residues. V shed 5 bases and J 3 bases; nucleotides not matched to a gene: 6. Germline V CDR1 and CDR2: SGHTA, FQGNSA. The CDR3 protein is CASSVDRAFGNTIYF. Written as DNA, the CDR3 is TGTGCCAGCAGCGTGGACAGGGCCTTTGGAAACACCATATATTTT.

V and J are TRBV30 and TRBJ2-1; TRBD2 aligns across 10 bases. V lost 5 bases, J lost 3 bases, and 10 bases stayed unmatched. CDR3 length: 16 amino acids. The germline gives CDR1 GTSNPN, CDR2 SVGIG (reference sequence). CDR3 protein: CAWEGSSGGLYNEQFF. In DNA form, the CDR3 reads TGTGCCTGGGAGGGCTCTAGCGGGGGCCTCTACAATGAGCAGTTCTTC.